The 13 T cell receptor beta chains below all came from one sample that was sequenced in a study of blood T cell repertoires in COVID-19 (dated by TCRdb to the early 2020s). Library creation used the immunoSEQ multiplex PCR assay. TCRdb holds this immuneACCESS table with in-frame rearrangements only. Some clones are missing; in checked studies, unresolved V genes explain under half, and the rest has no known cause. The sample table records about 130,000 clones; about 77% of these occur just once. Around a fifth of the sample comes from the top ten. Sequenced: peripheral blood. The receptors originated from a man older than 75 with acute or convalescent COVID-19.

This chain uses TRBV5-6 with TRBJ1-5, with 7 bases aligning to TRBD1. The length of the CDR3 is 15 residues. Germline V gives CDR1 SGHDT, CDR2 YYEEEE. V gave up 4 bases and J gave up 5 bases; unmatched junction bases: 9. DNA of the CDR3: TGTGCCAGCAGCCTTGGGGGACAGACCGATCAGCCCCAGCATTTT. Amino acids: CASSLGGQTDQPQHF. Together with reference TRBV5-6 and TRBJ1-5, the CDR3 gives the full variable domain: DAGVTQSPTHLIKTRGQQVTLRCSPKSGHDTVSWYQQALGQGPQFIFQYYEEEERQRGNFPDRFSGHQFPNYSSELNVNALLLGDSALYLCASSLGGQTDQPQHFGDGTRLSIL.

CDR3 sequence reads: CASSAGTGVERETQYF. For the CDR3, the DNA is TGTGCCAGCAGTGCCGGGACAGGGGTTGAGAGGGAGACCCAGTACTTC. The chain carries TRBV6-1 and TRBJ2-5; 10 nucleotides line up with TRBD1. V was clipped by 4 bases and J by 5 bases; unmatched bases: 10. The CDR3 is made up of 16 amino acids. Germline CDR1 MNHNS, CDR2 SASEGT.

The chain has TRBV13 and TRBJ2-5; D is undetermined. V gave up 4 bases and J gave up 5 bases, with 8 bases separating them. The CDR3 length is 12 residues. Germline V CDR1 and CDR2: PRHDT, FYEKMQ (reference sequence). For the CDR3, the DNA is TGTGCCAGCAGCTCAATACGGGAGACCCAGTACTTC. Protein product: CASSSIRETQYF. The entire variable domain, with the rest obtained from reference TRBV13 and TRBJ2-5, is as follows: AAGVIQSPRHLIKEKRETATLKCYPIPRHDTVYWYQQGPGQDPQFLISFYEKMQSDKGSIPDRFSAQQFSDYHSELNMSSLELGDSALYFCASSSIRETQYFGPGTRLLVL.

The chain links TRBV12-3 or TRBV12-4 to TRBJ1-1; no definite D call. V was trimmed by 2 bases and J by 2 bases, leaving 6 bases between them. The CDR3 has 13 residues. CDR3 sequence (DNA): TGTGCCAGCAGTTTACAGGTAAACACTGAAGCTTTCTTT. Its translation: CASSLQVNTEAFF.

This chain uses TRBV7-9 with TRBJ2-1; D possibly corresponds to TRBD1 (5 bases). V lost 8 bases and J 5 bases, leaving 19 bases between the germline ends. The CDR3 contains 15 residues. Germline V lookup: CDR1 SEHNR, CDR2 FQNEAQ (reference sequence). CDR3 in DNA: TGTGCCAGCGCTGGGGCAAAAGGGCGGAACAATGAGCAGTTCTTC. Protein: CASAGAKGRNNEQFF.

The chain has TRBV3-1 (or the pseudogene TRBV3-2) and TRBJ2-5; 7 nucleotides match TRBD2. The ends lost 0 bases at V and 5 bases at J; junction bases unmatched: 6. The CDR3 has 15 residues. Germline V gene lookup returns CDR1 LGHDT and CDR2 YNNKEL (reference sequence). The CDR3 DNA reads TGTGCCAGCAGCCAAGAAAAGTTAGCGGGCGAGACCCAGTACTTC. Its translation: CASSQEKLAGETQYF.

The chain joins TRBV29-1 to TRBJ1-1; TRBD1 agrees at 7 bases. Trimming removed 4 bases from V and 0 bases from J; junction bases left unmatched: 5. The CDR3 totals 14 residues. The germline V gene encodes CDR1 SQVTM and CDR2 ANQGSEA. CDR3 DNA: TGCAGCGTTGCGACAGGGAACATGAACACTGAAGCTTTCTTT. It yields the protein CSVATGNMNTEAFF.

The chain employs TRBV5-1 and TRBJ1-6; 8 nucleotides align to TRBD1. CDR3 length: 13 amino acids. CDR1 and CDR2 (germline): SGHRS, YFSETQ. V lost 6 bases, J lost 10 bases, and 6 bases stayed unmatched. CDR3 DNA: TGCGCCAGCACGGACAGGGAAGGATCACCCCTCCACTTT. Its translation: CASTDREGSPLHF. Based on the CDR3 plus reference TRBV5-1 and TRBJ1-6, the full variable domain is KAGVTQTPRYLIKTRGQQVTLSCSPISGHRSVSWYQQTPGQGLQFLFEYFSETQRNKGNFPGRFSGRQFSNSRSEMNVSTLELGDSALYLCASTDREGSPLHFGNGTRLTVT.

This clone was counted only a few times. CDR3 DNA: TGTGCCAGCAGTTACCAATCTTACAGTATCAACGAGCAGTACTTC. Translated: CASSYQSYSINEQYF. The rearrangement links TRBV6-5 to TRBJ2-7; D is unclear. Germline CDR1 is MNHEY and CDR2 is SVGAGI. The CDR3 loop spans 15 amino acids. V was clipped by 2 bases and J by 5 bases, with 16 bases between them.

The chain uses TRBV28 and TRBJ2-7; TRBD1 aligns across 7 bases. The CDR3 is made up of 14 amino acids. V lost 7 bases to trimming and J lost 3 bases; unmatched junction nucleotides: 9. Germline CDR1 and CDR2: MDHEN and SYDVKM. CDR3 residues: CASTTGASSYEQYF. CDR3 nucleotide sequence: TGTGCCAGCACCACAGGGGCTTCCAGCTACGAGCAGTACTTC.

The V call is TRBV9, the J call TRBJ2-2; TRBD1 agrees at 9 bases. The V and J ends lost 0 bases and 6 bases, in that order; junction bases with no gene match: 3. Germline V gene sequence: CDR1 SGDLS, CDR2 YYNGEE. The CDR3 loop spans 15 amino acids. The CDR3 is CASSVGRTGAGELFF. Here the CDR3 DNA reads TGTGCCAGCAGCGTAGGTCGGACAGGGGCCGGGGAGCTGTTTTTT.

The chain recombines TRBV5-1 with TRBJ1-1; TRBD1 is a possible D gene (6 bases). V was cut by 4 bases and J by 3 bases, with 19 bases left in between. Looked up from germline, CDR1 is SGHRS and CDR2 is YFSETQ. The CDR3 contains 16 residues. Here the CDR3 reads CASSPLQGMEDTEAFF. In DNA form, the CDR3 reads TGCGCCAGCAGCCCACTACAGGGAATGGAAGACACTGAAGCTTTCTTT.

The rearrangement links TRBV28 to TRBJ1-2; unclear D gene. V was clipped by 4 bases and J by 1 base, with 4 bases between them. Germline CDR1 and CDR2: MDHEN and SYDVKM. The CDR3 contains 12 residues. The DNA for the CDR3 is TGTGCCAGCAGTTCTCTTAACTATGGCTACACCTTC. This sequence encodes CASSSLNYGYTF.